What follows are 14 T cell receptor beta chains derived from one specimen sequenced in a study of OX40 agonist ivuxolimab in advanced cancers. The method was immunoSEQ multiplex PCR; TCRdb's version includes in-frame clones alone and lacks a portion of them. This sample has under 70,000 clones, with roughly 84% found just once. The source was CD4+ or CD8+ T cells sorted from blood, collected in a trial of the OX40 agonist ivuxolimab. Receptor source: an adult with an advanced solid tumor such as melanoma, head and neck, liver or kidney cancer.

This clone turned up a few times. This chain's CDR3 is CASSPRRQGTRNTIYF. The DNA of the CDR3 is TGTGCCAGCAGCCCCCGCCGACAGGGGACGAGAAACACCATATATTTT. The chain links TRBV7-9 to TRBJ1-3; 8 nucleotides line up with TRBD1. The CDR3 runs to 16 residues. V dropped 5 bases and J dropped 5; count of bases not matched to a gene: 11. The germline V gene encodes CDR1 SEHNR and CDR2 FQNEAQ (reference sequence). The whole variable domain, remainder taken from reference TRBV7-9 and TRBJ1-3, is DTGVSQNPRHKITKRGQNVTFRCDPISEHNRLYWYRQTLGQGPEFLTYFQNEAQLEKSRLLSDRFSAERPKGSFSTLEIQRTEQGDSAMYLCASSPRRQGTRNTIYFGEGSWLTVV.

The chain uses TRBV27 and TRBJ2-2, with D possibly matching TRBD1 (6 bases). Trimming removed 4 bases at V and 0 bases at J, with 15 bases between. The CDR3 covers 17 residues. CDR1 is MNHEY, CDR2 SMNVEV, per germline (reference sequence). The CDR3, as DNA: TGTGCCAGCAGTTCCCTAGGGGGACATGCGAACACCGGGGAGCTGTTTTTT. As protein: CASSSLGGHANTGELFF.

The CDR3 sequence: CASSQREGQGLNTEAFF. CDR3 bases: TGTGCCAGCAGCCAAAGGGAGGGACAGGGACTGAACACTGAAGCTTTCTTT. V is TRBV21-1 and J is TRBJ1-1; the DNA was not used to check the table's D call, TRBD1. TRBV21-1 is designated a pseudogene. The CDR3 is 17 amino acids.

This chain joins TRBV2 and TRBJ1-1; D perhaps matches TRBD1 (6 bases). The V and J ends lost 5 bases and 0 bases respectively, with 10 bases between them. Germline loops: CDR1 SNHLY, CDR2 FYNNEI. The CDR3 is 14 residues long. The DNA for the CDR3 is TGTGCCAGCAGTCAGGACAGCCTGAACACTGAAGCTTTCTTT. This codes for CASSQDSLNTEAFF.

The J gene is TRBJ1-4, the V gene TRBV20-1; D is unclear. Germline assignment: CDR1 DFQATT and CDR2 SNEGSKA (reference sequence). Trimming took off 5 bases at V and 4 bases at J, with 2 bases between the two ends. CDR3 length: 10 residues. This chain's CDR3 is CSALNEKLFF. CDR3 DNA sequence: TGCAGTGCTCTTAATGAAAAACTGTTTTTT.

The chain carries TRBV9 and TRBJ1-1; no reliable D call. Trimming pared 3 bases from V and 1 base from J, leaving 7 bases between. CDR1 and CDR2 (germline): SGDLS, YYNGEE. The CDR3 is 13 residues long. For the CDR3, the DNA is TGTGCCAGCAGCGCTAAACAGAACACTGAAGCTTTCTTT. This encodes CASSAKQNTEAFF.

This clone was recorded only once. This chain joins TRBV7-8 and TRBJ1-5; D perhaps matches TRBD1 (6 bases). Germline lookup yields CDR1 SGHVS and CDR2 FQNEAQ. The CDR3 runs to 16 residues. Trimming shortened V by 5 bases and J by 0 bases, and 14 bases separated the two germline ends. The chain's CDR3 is CASSPTGTPSNQPQHF. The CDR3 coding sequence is TGTGCCAGCAGCCCCACCGGGACACCTAGCAATCAGCCCCAGCATTTT.

This CDR3 is CASSTTNVRHNEQFF. The CDR3 region has the DNA TGTGCCAGCAGCACGACGAACGTCCGCCACAATGAGCAGTTCTTC. This chain joins TRBV7-6 and TRBJ2-1; D gene uncertain. The CDR3 sequence is 15 residues long. V was shortened by 5 bases and J by 5 bases, with 16 bases between the two germline ends. In germline, CDR1 is SGHVS, CDR2 FNYEAQ.

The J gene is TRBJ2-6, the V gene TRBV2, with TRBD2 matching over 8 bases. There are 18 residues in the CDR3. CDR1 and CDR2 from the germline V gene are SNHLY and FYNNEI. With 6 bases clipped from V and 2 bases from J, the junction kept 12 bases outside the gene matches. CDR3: CASRLEVPGGTGANVLTF. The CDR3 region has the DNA TGTGCCAGCAGGCTAGAGGTCCCGGGGGGGACTGGGGCCAACGTCCTGACTTTC.

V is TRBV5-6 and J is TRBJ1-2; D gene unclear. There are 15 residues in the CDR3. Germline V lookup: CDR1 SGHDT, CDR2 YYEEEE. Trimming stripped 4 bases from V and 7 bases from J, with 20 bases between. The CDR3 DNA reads TGTGCCAGCAGCGAGCGAGTAGGGTTGCGGGGTGGCTACACCTTC. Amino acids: CASSERVGLRGGYTF.

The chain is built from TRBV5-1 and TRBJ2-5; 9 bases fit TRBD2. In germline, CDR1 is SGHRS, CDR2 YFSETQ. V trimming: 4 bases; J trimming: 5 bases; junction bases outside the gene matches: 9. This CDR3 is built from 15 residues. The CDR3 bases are TGCGCCAGCAGCAGGGCGGGAGGGGGCGGCGAGACCCAGTACTTC. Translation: CASSRAGGGGETQYF.

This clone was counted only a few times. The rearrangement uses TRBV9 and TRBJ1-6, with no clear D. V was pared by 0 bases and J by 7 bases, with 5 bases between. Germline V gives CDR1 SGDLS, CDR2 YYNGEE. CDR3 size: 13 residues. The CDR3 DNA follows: TGTGCCAGCAGCGTAGCAGGCAATTCACCCCTCCACTTT. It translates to CASSVAGNSPLHF.

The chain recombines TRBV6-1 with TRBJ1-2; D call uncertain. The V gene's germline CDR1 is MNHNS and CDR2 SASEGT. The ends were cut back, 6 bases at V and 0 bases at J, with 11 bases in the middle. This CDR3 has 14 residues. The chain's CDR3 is CASRRGGSNYGYTF. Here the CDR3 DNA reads TGTGCCAGCAGACGGGGTGGCTCTAACTATGGCTACACCTTC.

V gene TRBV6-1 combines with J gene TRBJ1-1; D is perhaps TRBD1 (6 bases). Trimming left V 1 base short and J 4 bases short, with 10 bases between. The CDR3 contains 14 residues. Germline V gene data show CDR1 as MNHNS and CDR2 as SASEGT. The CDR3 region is CASSEVRGGTEAFF. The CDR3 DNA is TGTGCCAGCAGTGAAGTCAGGGGTGGCACTGAAGCTTTCTTT.